This T cell receptor (beta chain) stems from a study of cytomegalovirus exposure and HLA in healthy donors. The PCR had 60 Vbeta and 13 Jbeta primers. The method was immunoSEQ multiplex PCR; TCRdb's version includes in-frame clones alone and lacks a portion of them. The table records 95,000 to 150,000 clones, roughly 15% of them present only once. The V gene lost 2 bases and the J gene lost 4 bases, with 14 bases spanning the gap. The CDR3 runs to 15 residues. The V gene's germline CDR1 is LNHDA and CDR2 SQIVND (reference sequence). The sample holds a few counts of this clone. Antigen: not known. Points from the study as a whole: As a later analysis revealed, the rate of TCR association differed by HLA locus, with DRB1 most and HLA-C fewest.

The sequenced sample was PBMCs. This sequence was found in a woman under 30 in good health and CMV-seronegative. V is TRBV19 and J is TRBJ1-2; D is undetermined. This CDR3 reads CASSIFEEVIYGYTF. CDR3 DNA sequence: TGTGCCAGTAGTATATTCGAGGAAGTCATCTATGGCTACACCTTC.